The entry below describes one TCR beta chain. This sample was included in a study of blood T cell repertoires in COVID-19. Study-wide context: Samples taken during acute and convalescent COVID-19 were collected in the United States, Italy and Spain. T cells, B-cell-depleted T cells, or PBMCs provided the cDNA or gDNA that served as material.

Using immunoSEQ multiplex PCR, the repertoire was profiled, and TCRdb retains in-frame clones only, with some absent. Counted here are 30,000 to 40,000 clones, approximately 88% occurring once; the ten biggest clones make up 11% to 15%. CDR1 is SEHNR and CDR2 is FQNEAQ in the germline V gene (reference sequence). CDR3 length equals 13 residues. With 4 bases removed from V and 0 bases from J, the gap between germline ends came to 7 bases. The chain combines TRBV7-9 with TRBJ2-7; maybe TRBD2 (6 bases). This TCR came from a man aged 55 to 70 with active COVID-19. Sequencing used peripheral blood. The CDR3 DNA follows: TGTGCCAGCAGCTCGACTAGCTCCTACGAGCAGTACTTC. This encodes CASSSTSSYEQYF.